Reported below is one T cell receptor beta chain. The data originate from a study of T cell responses to AZD1222 COVID-19 vaccine. J was trimmed by 7 bases and V by 4 bases; bases with no gene match: 2. The length of the CDR3 is 14 residues. Germline V gene sequence: CDR1 SNHLY, CDR2 FYNNEI. Only in-frame clones appear in the TCRdb table, and some are missing; sequencing was by immunoSEQ multiplex PCR. Seen here are about 68,000 clones, 86% observed once, and the top ten hold about 2.5%. The sequenced sample was peripheral blood, obtained on day 0 of AZD1222 vaccination. The sequence was obtained from an adult in good health. The chain links TRBV2 to TRBJ1-6; 9 nucleotides match TRBD1. CDR3 loop: CASSATGGNSPLHF. CDR3 in DNA: TGTGCCAGCAGTGCGACAGGGGGAAATTCACCCCTCCACTTT.